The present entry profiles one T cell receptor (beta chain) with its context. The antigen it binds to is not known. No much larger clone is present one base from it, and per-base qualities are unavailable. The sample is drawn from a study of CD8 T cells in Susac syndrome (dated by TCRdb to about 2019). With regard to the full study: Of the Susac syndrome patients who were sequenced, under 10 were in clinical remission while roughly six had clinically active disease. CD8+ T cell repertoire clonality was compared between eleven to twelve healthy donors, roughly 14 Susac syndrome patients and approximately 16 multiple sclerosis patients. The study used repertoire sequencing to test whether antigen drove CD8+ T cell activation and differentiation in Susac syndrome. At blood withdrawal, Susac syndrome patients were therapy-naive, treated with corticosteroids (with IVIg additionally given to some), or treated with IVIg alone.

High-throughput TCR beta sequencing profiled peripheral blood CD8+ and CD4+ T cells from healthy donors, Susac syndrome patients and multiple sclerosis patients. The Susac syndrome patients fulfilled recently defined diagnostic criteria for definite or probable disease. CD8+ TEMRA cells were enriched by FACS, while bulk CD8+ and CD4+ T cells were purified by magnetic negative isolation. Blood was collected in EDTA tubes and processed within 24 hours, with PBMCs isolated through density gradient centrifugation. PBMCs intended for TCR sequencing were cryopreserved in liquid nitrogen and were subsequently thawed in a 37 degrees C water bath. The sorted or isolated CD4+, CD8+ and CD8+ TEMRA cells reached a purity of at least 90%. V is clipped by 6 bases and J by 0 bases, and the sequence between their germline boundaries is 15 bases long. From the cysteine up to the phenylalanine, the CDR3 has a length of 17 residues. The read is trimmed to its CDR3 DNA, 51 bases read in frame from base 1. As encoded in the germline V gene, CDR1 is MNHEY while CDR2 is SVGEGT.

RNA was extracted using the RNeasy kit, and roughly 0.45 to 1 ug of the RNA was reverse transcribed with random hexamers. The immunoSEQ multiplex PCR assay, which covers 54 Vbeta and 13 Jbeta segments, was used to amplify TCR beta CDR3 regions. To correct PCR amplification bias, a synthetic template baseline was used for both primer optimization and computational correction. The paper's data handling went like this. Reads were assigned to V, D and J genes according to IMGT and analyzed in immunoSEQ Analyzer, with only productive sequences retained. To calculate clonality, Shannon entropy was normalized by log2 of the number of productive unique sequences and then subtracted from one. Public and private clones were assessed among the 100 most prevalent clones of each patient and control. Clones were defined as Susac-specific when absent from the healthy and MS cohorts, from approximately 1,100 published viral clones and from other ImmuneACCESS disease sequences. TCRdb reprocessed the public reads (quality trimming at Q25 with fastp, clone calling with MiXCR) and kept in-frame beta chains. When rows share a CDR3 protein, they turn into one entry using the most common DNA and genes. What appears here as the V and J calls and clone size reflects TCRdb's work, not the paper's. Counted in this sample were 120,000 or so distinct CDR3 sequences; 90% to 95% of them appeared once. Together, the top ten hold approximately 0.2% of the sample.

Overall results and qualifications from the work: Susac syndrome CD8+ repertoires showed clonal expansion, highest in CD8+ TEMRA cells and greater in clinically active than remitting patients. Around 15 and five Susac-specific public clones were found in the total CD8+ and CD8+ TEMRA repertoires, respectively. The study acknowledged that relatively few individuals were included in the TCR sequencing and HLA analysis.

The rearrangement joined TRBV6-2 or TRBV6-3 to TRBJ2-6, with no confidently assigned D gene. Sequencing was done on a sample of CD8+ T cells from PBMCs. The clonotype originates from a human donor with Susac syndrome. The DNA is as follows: TGTGCCAGCAGACAGCTATTTCACAGCTCTGGGGCCAACGTCCTGACTTTC. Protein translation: CASRQLFHSSGANVLTF.